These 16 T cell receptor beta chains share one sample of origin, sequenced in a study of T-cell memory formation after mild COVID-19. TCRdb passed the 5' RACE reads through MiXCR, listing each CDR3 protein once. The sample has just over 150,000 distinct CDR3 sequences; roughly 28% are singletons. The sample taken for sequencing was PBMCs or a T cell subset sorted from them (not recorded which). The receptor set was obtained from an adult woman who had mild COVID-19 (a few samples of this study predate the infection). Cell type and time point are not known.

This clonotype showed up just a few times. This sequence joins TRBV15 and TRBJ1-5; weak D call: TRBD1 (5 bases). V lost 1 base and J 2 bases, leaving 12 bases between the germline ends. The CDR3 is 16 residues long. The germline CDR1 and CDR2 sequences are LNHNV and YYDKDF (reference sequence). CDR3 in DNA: TGTGCCACCAGCAGAGGGGGGGGGTCTGGCAATCAGCCCCAGCATTTT. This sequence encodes CATSRGGGSGNQPQHF.

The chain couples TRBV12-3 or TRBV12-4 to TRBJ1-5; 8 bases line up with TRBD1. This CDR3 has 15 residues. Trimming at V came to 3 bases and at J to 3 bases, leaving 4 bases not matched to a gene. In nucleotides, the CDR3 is TGTGCCAGCAGTTTTGGACAGGGCCTCAATCAGCCCCAGCATTTT. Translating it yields CASSFGQGLNQPQHF.

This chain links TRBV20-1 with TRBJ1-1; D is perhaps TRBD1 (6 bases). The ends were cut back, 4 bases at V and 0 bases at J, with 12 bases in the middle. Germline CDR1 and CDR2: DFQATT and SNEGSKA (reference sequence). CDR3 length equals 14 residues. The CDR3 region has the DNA TGCAGTGCTACCCGTGGGGGCATGAACACTGAAGCTTTCTTT. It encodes CSATRGGMNTEAFF.

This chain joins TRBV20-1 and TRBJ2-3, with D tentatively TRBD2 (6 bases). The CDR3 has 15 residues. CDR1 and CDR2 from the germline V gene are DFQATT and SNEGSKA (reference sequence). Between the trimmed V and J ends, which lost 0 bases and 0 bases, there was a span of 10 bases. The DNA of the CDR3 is TGCAGTGCTAGAGATTACCGGGGGAGCACAGATACGCAGTATTTT. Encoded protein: CSARDYRGSTDTQYF.

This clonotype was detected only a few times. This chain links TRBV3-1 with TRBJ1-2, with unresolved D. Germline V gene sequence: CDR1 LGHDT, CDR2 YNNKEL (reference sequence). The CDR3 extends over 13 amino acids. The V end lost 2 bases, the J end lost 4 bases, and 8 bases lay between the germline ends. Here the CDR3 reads CASSQRVSYGYTF. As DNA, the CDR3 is TGTGCCAGCAGCCAAAGGGTGAGCTATGGCTACACCTTC.

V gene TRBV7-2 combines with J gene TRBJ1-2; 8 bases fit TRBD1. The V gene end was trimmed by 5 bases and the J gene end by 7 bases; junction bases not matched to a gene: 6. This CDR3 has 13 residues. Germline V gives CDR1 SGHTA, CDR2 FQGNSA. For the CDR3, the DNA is TGTGCCAGCAGCCCTGGACAGGGAGGTGGCTACACCTTC. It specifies CASSPGQGGGYTF.

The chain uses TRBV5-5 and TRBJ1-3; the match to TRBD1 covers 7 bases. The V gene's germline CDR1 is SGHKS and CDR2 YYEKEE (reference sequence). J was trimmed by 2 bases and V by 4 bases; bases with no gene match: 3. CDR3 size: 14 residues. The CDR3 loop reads CASSLDRAGNTIYF. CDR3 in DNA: TGTGCCAGCAGCCTTGACAGGGCTGGAAACACCATATATTTT. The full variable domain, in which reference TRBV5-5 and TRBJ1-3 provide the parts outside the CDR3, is DAGVTQSPTHLIKTRGQQVTLRCSPISGHKSVSWYQQVLGQGPQFIFQYYEKEERGRGNFPDRFSARQFPNYSSELNVNALLLGDSALYLCASSLDRAGNTIYFGEGSWLTVV.

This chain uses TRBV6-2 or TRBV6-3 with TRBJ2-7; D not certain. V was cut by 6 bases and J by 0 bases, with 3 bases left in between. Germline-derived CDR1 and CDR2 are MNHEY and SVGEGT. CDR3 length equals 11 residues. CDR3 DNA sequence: TGTGCCAGCAGCGACTCCTACGAGCAGTACTTC. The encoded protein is CASSDSYEQYF.

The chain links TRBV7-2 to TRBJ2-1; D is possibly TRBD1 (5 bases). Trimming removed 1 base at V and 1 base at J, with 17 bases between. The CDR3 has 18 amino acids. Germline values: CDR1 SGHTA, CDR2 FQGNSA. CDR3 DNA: TGTGCCAGCAGCTTAGTAGGATGGGTTAGGGGATCCTACAATGAGCAGTTCTTC. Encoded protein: CASSLVGWVRGSYNEQFF.

The CDR3: CASSFGGGLDTQYF. Here the CDR3 DNA reads TGTGCCAGCAGTTTCGGGGGAGGATTAGATACGCAGTATTTT. V is TRBV12-3 or TRBV12-4 and J is TRBJ2-3; the D gene is possibly TRBD2 (6 bases). The CDR3 spans 14 residues. Deletions cut 3 bases from V and 5 bases from J, with 12 bases between.

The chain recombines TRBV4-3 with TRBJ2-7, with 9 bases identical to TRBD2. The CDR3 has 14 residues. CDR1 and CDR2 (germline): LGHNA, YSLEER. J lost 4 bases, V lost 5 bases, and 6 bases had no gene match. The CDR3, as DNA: TGCGCCAGCAGCGCCGGGAGCGGGGGGTACGAGCAGTACTTC. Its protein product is CASSAGSGGYEQYF.

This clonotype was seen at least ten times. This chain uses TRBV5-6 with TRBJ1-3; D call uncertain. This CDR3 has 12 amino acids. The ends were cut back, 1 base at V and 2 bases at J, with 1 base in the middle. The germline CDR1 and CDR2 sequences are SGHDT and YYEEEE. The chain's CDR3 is CASSLPGNTIYF. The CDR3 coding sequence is TGTGCCAGCAGCTTGCCTGGAAACACCATATATTTT.

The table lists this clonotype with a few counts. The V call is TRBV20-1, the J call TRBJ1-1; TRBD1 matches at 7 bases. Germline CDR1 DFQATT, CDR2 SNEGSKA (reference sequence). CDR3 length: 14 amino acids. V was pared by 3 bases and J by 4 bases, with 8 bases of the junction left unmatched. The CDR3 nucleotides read TGCAGTGCTAGGAAGGGGGCGATGGGCACTGAAGCTTTCTTT. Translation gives CSARKGAMGTEAFF.

Here the CDR3 DNA reads TGTGCCAGCAGAGGACTAGCACACGAGCAGTTCTTC. Protein sequence: CASRGLAHEQFF. The chain uses TRBV7-2 and TRBJ2-1, with 8 bases identical to TRBD2. The ends lost 6 bases at V and 10 bases at J; junction bases unmatched: 5. Germline lookup yields CDR1 SGHTA and CDR2 FQGNSA. The CDR3 extends over 12 amino acids.

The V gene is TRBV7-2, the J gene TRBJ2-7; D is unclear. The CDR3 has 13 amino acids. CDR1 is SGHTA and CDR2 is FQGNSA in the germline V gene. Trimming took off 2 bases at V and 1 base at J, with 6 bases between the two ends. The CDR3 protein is CASSLWGSYEQYF. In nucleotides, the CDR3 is TGTGCCAGCAGCTTATGGGGTTCCTACGAGCAGTACTTC.

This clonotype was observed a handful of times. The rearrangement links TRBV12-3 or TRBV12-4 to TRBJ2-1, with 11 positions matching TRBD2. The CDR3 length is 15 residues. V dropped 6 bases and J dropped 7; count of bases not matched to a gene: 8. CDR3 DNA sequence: TGTGCCAGCAGCCTTAGCGGGGGGGCAACTAATGAGCAGTTCTTC. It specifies CASSLSGGATNEQFF.